One and the same sample provided the 25 T cell receptor beta chains below, sequenced in a study of blood T cell repertoires in COVID-19. Data came from immunoSEQ multiplex PCR; TCRdb stores just in-frame clones and leaves some out. The sample includes 130,000 to 150,000 clones, roughly 89% of them seen just once. Sequenced: peripheral blood. The source of these receptors is a woman in her fifties or sixties with acute or convalescent COVID-19.

The V call is TRBV30, the J call TRBJ2-2, with 8 bases lining up with TRBD1. The CDR3 runs 15 residues. J lost 4 bases, V lost 1 base, and 5 bases had no gene match. Germline CDR1 and CDR2: GTSNPN and SVGIG (reference sequence). CDR3 sequence reads: CAWSGTGWTTGELFF. The CDR3, as DNA: TGTGCCTGGAGTGGGACAGGGTGGACCACCGGGGAGCTGTTTTTT.

The chain couples TRBV19 to TRBJ1-1; tentatively, D is TRBD1 (6 bases). From germline, CDR1 is LNHDA and CDR2 SQIVND (reference sequence). The CDR3 extends over 14 amino acids. Trimming shortened V by 7 bases and J by 4 bases, and 16 bases separated the two germline ends. CDR3 bases: TGTGCCAGTACCCCGAGGGGGGGTTTCACTGAAGCTTTCTTT. Translating it yields CASTPRGGFTEAFF.

This clone was seen only a few times. The J gene is TRBJ2-1, the V gene TRBV7-9; the match to TRBD2 covers 12 bases. This CDR3 spans 14 amino acids. CDR1 is SEHNR and CDR2 is FQNEAQ in the germline V gene (reference sequence). The J segment lost 7 bases and the V segment lost 5 bases, leaving 3 bases of the junction unmatched. CDR3 loop: CASSPGTSGNEQFF. The DNA for the CDR3 is TGTGCCAGCAGCCCTGGGACTAGCGGGAATGAGCAGTTCTTC.

The V and J genes are TRBV2 and TRBJ2-5, with 12 bases identical to TRBD2. The CDR3 contains 17 residues. V lost 3 bases to trimming and J lost 2 bases; unmatched junction nucleotides: 7. The V gene's germline CDR1 is SNHLY and CDR2 FYNNEI. The CDR3 loop is CASSDGLAGGGQETQYF. The CDR3 coding sequence is TGTGCCAGCAGTGACGGGCTAGCGGGAGGGGGACAAGAGACCCAGTACTTC.

The chain joins TRBV19 to TRBJ1-2; 8 positions agree with TRBD1. Trimming cost V 2 bases and J 6 bases; bases outside gene matches: 11. The CDR3 extends over 16 amino acids. Per the germline V gene, CDR1 is LNHDA and CDR2 is SQIVND (reference sequence). CDR3 amino acids: CASSIRGQGAFDGYTF. CDR3 DNA: TGTGCCAGTAGTATAAGGGGGCAGGGGGCCTTCGATGGCTACACCTTC.

The J gene is TRBJ2-7, the V gene TRBV28, with D possibly being TRBD1 (5 bases). The germline V gene has CDR1 MDHEN and CDR2 SYDVKM. The V and J ends lost 5 bases and 5 bases respectively, with 19 bases between them. The CDR3 covers 15 residues. The CDR3 sequence: CASSLTEALGDEQYF. As DNA, the CDR3 is TGTGCCAGCAGTCTGACAGAGGCTCTTGGGGACGAGCAGTACTTC.

The CDR3 spells CASSYGQPNTEAFF. The CDR3 DNA sequence: TGTGCCAGCAGTTACGGGCAGCCGAACACTGAAGCTTTCTTT. V gene TRBV6-5 combines with J gene TRBJ1-1, with D uncertain. Germline values: CDR1 MNHEY, CDR2 SVGAGI. V dropped 2 bases and J dropped 1 base, with 8 bases sitting between them. The CDR3 loop spans 14 amino acids.

J is TRBJ2-1 and V is TRBV6-5; 8 bases are shared with TRBD1. Germline V lookup: CDR1 MNHEY, CDR2 SVGAGI. Germline trimming cut 8 bases from V and 4 bases from J; bases unmatched to any gene: 7. The CDR3 has 14 amino acids. The CDR3 sequence: CASPDRGGYNEQFF. DNA for the CDR3: TGTGCCAGCCCAGACAGGGGCGGGTACAATGAGCAGTTCTTC.

V gene TRBV10-1 combines with J gene TRBJ2-1; 9 bases map to TRBD2. Germline CDR1 reads WNHNN; CDR2 reads SYGVQD (reference sequence). Trimming took 0 bases from V and 5 from J; bases not matched to a gene: 2. The CDR3 consists of 15 residues. The CDR3 DNA sequence: TGCGCCAGCAGTGAGTCTTTAGCGGGGGACAATGAGCAGTTCTTC. Translating it yields CASSESLAGDNEQFF.

This rearrangement joins TRBV18 to TRBJ1-5; D is ambiguous. Germline V gives CDR1 KGHSH, CDR2 LQKENI. This CDR3 comprises 14 residues. V lost 1 base and J 3 bases, leaving 7 bases between the germline ends. CDR3: CASSPQGVNQPQHF. In nucleotides, the CDR3 is TGTGCCAGCTCACCACAGGGAGTCAATCAGCCCCAGCATTTT.

This clone was observed once. The genes are TRBV11-2 and TRBJ2-7, with D possibly matching TRBD2 (5 bases). The CDR3 loop spans 14 amino acids. Between the trimmed V and J ends, which lost 0 bases and 0 bases, there was a span of 6 bases. In germline, CDR1 is SGHAT, CDR2 FQNNGV. The CDR3, as DNA: TGTGCCAGCAGCTTAGAGGGGAGCTCCTACGAGCAGTACTTC. Protein: CASSLEGSSYEQYF.

The rearrangement links TRBV10-2 to TRBJ2-7, with D possibly being TRBD2 (7 bases). Germline V gene lookup returns CDR1 WSHSY and CDR2 SAAADI. Between the trimmed V and J ends, which lost 3 bases and 2 bases, there was a span of 11 bases. This CDR3 has 14 residues. The CDR3 nucleotides read TGCGCCAGCAGTGAAGGGGGAGGGGCCTACGAGCAGTACTTC. Protein sequence: CASSEGGGAYEQYF.

The chain combines TRBV24-1 with TRBJ1-4, with a tentative D call TRBD1 (6 bases). Trimming cost V 0 bases and J 4 bases, with 8 bases left between them. Germline V lookup: CDR1 KGHDR, CDR2 SFDVKD. The CDR3 extends over 15 amino acids. CDR3 protein: CATSDLKDSNEKLFF. For the CDR3, the DNA is TGTGCCACCAGTGATTTGAAGGACAGTAATGAAAAACTGTTTTTT.

The chain uses TRBV9 and TRBJ1-1, with TRBD1 identical over 7 bases. Per germline, CDR1 SGDLS and CDR2 YYNGEE. The V segment lost 4 bases and the J segment 9 bases; nucleotides outside the gene matches: 6. CDR3 length equals 12 residues. This CDR3 is CASSTMTGKAFF. The DNA of the CDR3 is TGTGCCAGCAGCACCATGACAGGGAAAGCTTTCTTT.

The chain couples TRBV6-5 to TRBJ2-7, with 7 bases that match TRBD1. Germline CDR1 MNHEY, CDR2 SVGAGI. The CDR3 extends over 16 amino acids. The trim removed 0 bases at V and 0 bases at J, leaving 5 bases unmatched. The CDR3, as DNA: TGTGCCAGCAGTTACTCCGGGACAGAGAGCTCCTACGAGCAGTACTTC. This gives the protein CASSYSGTESSYEQYF.

V usage is TRBV7-7 and J usage is TRBJ2-3; no reliable D call. Deletions cut 4 bases from V and 4 bases from J, with 12 bases between. Germline-derived CDR1 and CDR2 are SSHAT and FNYEAQ (reference sequence). The CDR3 runs to 14 residues. The chain's CDR3 is CASSSGHQADTQYF. The CDR3 DNA reads TGTGCCAGCAGCTCAGGCCATCAAGCAGATACGCAGTATTTT.

The rearrangement uses TRBV9 and TRBJ2-3, with D possibly TRBD2 on 7 matching bases. In germline, CDR1 is SGDLS, CDR2 YYNGEE. The CDR3 is made up of 16 amino acids. V was trimmed by 3 bases and J by 3 bases, leaving 17 bases between them. The CDR3 DNA sequence: TGTGCCAGCAGCGGTCACGGGGGGCCCCCAACAGATACGCAGTATTTT. Residues: CASSGHGGPPTDTQYF. Full variable domain (rest looked up from reference TRBV9 and TRBJ2-3): DSGVTQTPKHLITATGQRVTLRCSPRSGDLSVYWYQQSLDQGLQFLIQYYNGEERAKGNILERFSAQQFPDLHSELNLSSLELGDSALYFCASSGHGGPPTDTQYFGPGTRLTVL.

This chain uses TRBV5-1 with TRBJ1-1; 7 bases are shared with TRBD1. This CDR3 contains 14 residues. Per the germline V gene, CDR1 is SGHRS and CDR2 is YFSETQ. Losses at the gene ends were 4 bases for V and 1 base for J; bases not matched to a gene: 4. This CDR3 reads CASSPGQPNTEAFF. CDR3 DNA: TGCGCCAGCAGCCCGGGACAGCCGAACACTGAAGCTTTCTTT.

On this clone: This sample also contains other DNA sequences that code for the same CDR3. The chain is built from TRBV19 and TRBJ2-7; 8 bases agree with TRBD1. CDR3 length: 15 residues. Germline CDR1 reads LNHDA; CDR2 reads SQIVND (reference sequence). V was pared by 3 bases and J by 2 bases, with 6 bases of the junction left unmatched. CDR3 in amino acids: CASSIAGQGTYEQYF. CDR3 coding DNA: TGTGCCAGTAGTATTGCTGGACAGGGAACCTACGAGCAGTACTTC.

The chain is built from TRBV2 and TRBJ2-3; possible D gene TRBD2, 6 bases. CDR1 and CDR2 (germline): SNHLY, FYNNEI. Deletions cut 3 bases from V and 1 base from J, with 11 bases between. This CDR3 contains 15 residues. The CDR3 loop reads CASSDYRRGTDTQYF. The DNA of the CDR3 is TGTGCCAGCAGTGACTACAGGAGGGGCACAGATACGCAGTATTTT.

J is TRBJ2-3 and V is TRBV9, with TRBD2 identical over 7 bases. The CDR3 has 15 residues. Germline CDR1 is SGDLS and CDR2 is YYNGEE. V was clipped by 2 bases and J by 0 bases; unmatched bases: 3. The CDR3 DNA is TGTGCCAGCAGCGTGAGCGGGGCTAGCACAGATACGCAGTATTTT. As protein: CASSVSGASTDTQYF.

This chain joins TRBV30 and TRBJ1-2; 7 bases line up with TRBD1. Trimming at V came to 4 bases and at J to 0 bases, leaving 14 bases not matched to a gene. The V gene's germline CDR1 is GTSNPN and CDR2 SVGIG (reference sequence). This CDR3 comprises 17 residues. CDR3 in DNA: TGTGCCTGGATCTTAGGACAGGCCGCCACCTCTAACTATGGCTACACCTTC. Translating gives CAWILGQAATSNYGYTF.

The chain has TRBV7-3 and TRBJ2-3; no firm D call. This CDR3 has 13 residues. Between the trimmed V and J ends, which lost 5 bases and 7 bases, there was a span of 13 bases. The germline gives CDR1 SGHTA, CDR2 FQGTGA. The DNA of the CDR3 is TGTGCCAGCAGCCCAGGCAGGTCTAATACGCAGTATTTT. This translates into CASSPGRSNTQYF.

The V gene is TRBV6-5, the J gene TRBJ1-2, with D perhaps TRBD1 (6 bases). V shed 9 bases and J shed 4 bases, with 15 bases lying between them. The CDR3 contains 13 residues. Germline lookup yields CDR1 MNHEY and CDR2 SVGAGI. The DNA of the CDR3 is TGTGCCAGTAGACAGGCCTTAGGCTATGGCTACACCTTC. Translating it yields CASRQALGYGYTF.

The rearrangement joins TRBV19 to TRBJ2-1; D is perhaps TRBD1 (5 bases). Between the trimmed V and J ends, which lost 3 bases and 8 bases, there was a span of 17 bases. CDR3 length equals 15 residues. In germline, CDR1 is LNHDA, CDR2 SQIVND (reference sequence). The CDR3 region has the DNA TGTGCCAGTAGTATCAGGGTTACTGGGAACGATGAGCAGTTCTTC. This sequence encodes CASSIRVTGNDEQFF.